Here is one TCR beta chain with its context. The data were obtained in a study of blood T cell repertoires in COVID-19. Looking at the study overall: The United States, Italy and Spain supplied acute and convalescent COVID-19 samples. T cells, B-cell-depleted T cells, or PBMCs provided the cDNA or gDNA that served as material.

This CDR3 contains 17 residues. The J segment lost 3 bases and the V segment lost 5 bases, leaving 10 bases of the junction unmatched. From germline, CDR1 is MNHEY and CDR2 SMNVEV (reference sequence). In the authors' methods: Amplification of reference gene primers provided the estimated nucleated cell counts. The method was immunoSEQ multiplex PCR; TCRdb's version includes in-frame clones alone and lacks a portion of them. That table gives V, J and clone size, and the DNA gave D and trimming. The sample shows 250,000 to 350,000 clones, 70% to 90% of them seen only once. The sample consisted of peripheral blood. This sequence joins TRBV27 and TRBJ2-4; 10 bases align to TRBD1. This TCR came from a man younger than 30 with active or convalescent COVID-19. The CDR3 reads CASSARQGARVKNIQYF. In DNA form, the CDR3 reads TGTGCCAGCAGTGCCCGACAGGGGGCGCGAGTCAAAAACATTCAGTACTTC.